Below are 13 T cell receptor beta chains sequenced from a single sample in a study of OX40 agonist ivuxolimab in advanced cancers. Assay: immunoSEQ multiplex PCR; the TCRdb copy retains only in-frame clones and omits some. Here the sample spans 90,000 to 100,000 clones, 70% to 90% being singletons. The material sequenced was CD4+ or CD8+ T cells sorted from blood, taken in a trial of the OX40 agonist ivuxolimab. These receptors were obtained from an adult with an advanced solid tumor such as melanoma, head and neck, liver or kidney cancer.

The chain's CDR3 is CASSSNRDNEQFF. The CDR3 DNA is TGTGCCAGCAGCTCAAACAGGGACAATGAGCAGTTCTTC. The V gene is TRBV11-2, the J gene TRBJ2-1, with TRBD1 as a possible D gene (6 bases). CDR1 is SGHAT and CDR2 is FQNNGV in the germline V gene. Between the trimmed V and J ends, which lost 4 bases and 5 bases, there was a span of 9 bases. This CDR3 spans 13 amino acids.

This clone was seen a handful of times. The rearrangement joins TRBV6-1 to TRBJ1-1; 8 bases match TRBD1. This CDR3 region has 14 residues. The V gene end was trimmed by 8 bases and the J gene end by 0 bases; junction bases not matched to a gene: 5. Germline-derived CDR1 and CDR2 are MNHNS and SASEGT. The CDR3 protein is CASLETGVNTEAFF. The CDR3 nucleotides are TGTGCCAGCCTTGAGACAGGGGTGAACACTGAAGCTTTCTTT.

V is TRBV18 and J is TRBJ2-7; D remains ambiguous. Germline V lookup: CDR1 KGHSH, CDR2 LQKENI. V lost 3 bases, J lost 2 bases, and 8 bases lay in between. CDR3 size: 13 residues. The CDR3 bases are TGTGCCAGCTCACCCCTAGACGCCTACGAGCAGTACTTC. Its protein is CASSPLDAYEQYF.

This chain uses TRBV18 with TRBJ2-5; 8 nucleotides align to TRBD2. This CDR3 comprises 15 residues. Looked up from germline, CDR1 is KGHSH and CDR2 is LQKENI. Unmatched junction bases numbered 9, after V lost 6 bases and J lost 3 bases. This chain's CDR3 is CASSPLAGVKETQYF. DNA of the CDR3: TGTGCCAGCTCGCCTCTAGCGGGTGTAAAAGAGACCCAGTACTTC.

This chain connects TRBV27 to TRBJ2-5; the D gene is possibly TRBD2 (7 bases). Germline loops: CDR1 MNHEY, CDR2 SMNVEV (reference sequence). CDR3 length: 13 residues. With 5 bases removed from V and 4 bases from J, the gap between germline ends came to 11 bases. CDR3 sequence reads: CASSTRGGETQYF. DNA for the CDR3: TGTGCCAGCAGTACGAGGGGGGGAGAGACCCAGTACTTC.

This clone was picked up one time. V usage is TRBV28 and J usage is TRBJ2-2; D is unresolved. V lost 3 bases, J lost 7 bases, and 6 bases lay in between. CDR3 length: 12 amino acids. The germline gives CDR1 MDHEN, CDR2 SYDVKM. The CDR3 DNA is TGTGCCAGCAGTTTGTCCGTCGGGGAGCTGTTTTTT. Translation gives CASSLSVGELFF.

The rearrangement joins TRBV28 to TRBJ1-1, with 7 positions matching TRBD1. Germline loops: CDR1 MDHEN, CDR2 SYDVKM. Unmatched junction bases numbered 6, after V lost 3 bases and J lost 5 bases. The CDR3 covers 14 residues. In nucleotides, the CDR3 is TGTGCCAGCAGTTTGTCGACAGGGCGAACTGAAGCTTTCTTT. It encodes CASSLSTGRTEAFF.

The chain is built from TRBV18 and TRBJ1-6; a possible D gene is TRBD1 (5 bases). The CDR3 sequence is 16 residues long. Germline assignment: CDR1 KGHSH and CDR2 LQKENI. V lost 4 bases and J 2 bases, leaving 12 bases between the germline ends. The CDR3 loop is CASSLGGDAYNSPLHF. The CDR3 DNA is TGTGCCAGCTCACTTGGGGGAGACGCCTATAATTCACCCCTCCACTTT.

The V gene is TRBV20-1, the J gene TRBJ2-5; D unresolved. CDR3 length: 10 residues. With 6 bases removed from V and 5 bases from J, the gap between germline ends came to 7 bases. The germline CDR1 and CDR2 sequences are DFQATT and SNEGSKA (reference sequence). This CDR3 reads CSAVGETQYF. The DNA for the CDR3 is TGCAGTGCCGTGGGGGAGACCCAGTACTTC.

The chain is built from TRBV5-1 and TRBJ2-3; no reliable D call. The CDR3 runs to 15 residues. Germline V gives CDR1 SGHRS, CDR2 YFSETQ. Trimming removed 0 bases at V and 0 bases at J, with 8 bases between. CDR3 sequence (DNA): TGCGCCAGCAGCTTGGCCCTTAGAAGCACAGATACGCAGTATTTT. Translation gives CASSLALRSTDTQYF.

The chain employs TRBV6-1 and TRBJ1-2; D gene unclear. Germline values: CDR1 MNHNS, CDR2 SASEGT. The CDR3 runs to 14 residues. Trimming removed 4 bases from V and 7 bases from J, with 16 bases in between. CDR3 sequence reads: CASSVIQEGPGYTF. The CDR3 DNA reads TGTGCCAGCAGTGTTATTCAGGAAGGTCCTGGCTACACCTTC.

The chain employs TRBV7-9 and TRBJ1-5; TRBD1 might be the D (5 bases). Trimming took off 5 bases at V and 10 bases at J, with 15 bases between the two ends. Germline CDR1 reads SEHNR; CDR2 reads FQNEAQ (reference sequence). This CDR3 is 13 amino acids long. CDR3 region: CASSLGDQGPQHF. CDR3 nucleotide sequence: TGTGCCAGCAGCCTAGGGGATCAGGGTCCCCAGCATTTT.

The gene calls are TRBV27 and TRBJ2-2; TRBD1 matches 7 bases. J was trimmed by 0 bases and V by 6 bases; bases with no gene match: 16. The CDR3 contains 19 residues. Germline assignment: CDR1 MNHEY and CDR2 SMNVEV (reference sequence). CDR3 sequence reads: CASRRQGVLLRANTGELFF. The CDR3 DNA is TGTGCCAGCAGGAGACAGGGTGTTTTGTTGCGGGCGAACACCGGGGAGCTGTTTTTT.